Below are 10 T cell receptor beta chains sequenced from a single sample in a study of blood T cell repertoires in COVID-19. Using immunoSEQ multiplex PCR, the repertoire was profiled, and TCRdb retains in-frame clones only, with some absent. The sample comprises a few hundred thousand clones, 80% to 90% of which are singletons, and less than 1.2% rests with the top ten. Sample: PBMCs or T cells enriched from blood (not recorded which). The origin of the receptors is a man between 18 and 35 years old who had recovered from COVID-19.

This sequence joins TRBV10-3 and TRBJ1-1; D ambiguous. Germline values: CDR1 ENHRY, CDR2 SYGVKD. CDR3 length equals 13 residues. The ends were cut back, 7 bases at V and 0 bases at J, with 9 bases in the middle. The CDR3 reads CAINWEMNTEAFF. The CDR3 coding sequence is TGTGCCATCAATTGGGAGATGAACACTGAAGCTTTCTTT.

This clone was recorded once. The chain couples TRBV21-1 to TRBJ1-1; the table's D call, TRBD1, was not checked against the DNA. TRBV21-1 is labeled a pseudogene. The CDR3 runs to 15 residues. The DNA of the CDR3 is TGTGCCAGCAGCTGCCCGGGGACAGCGAACACTGAAGCTTTCTTT. It codes for CASSCPGTANTEAFF.

The chain couples TRBV3-1 (or the pseudogene TRBV3-2) to TRBJ2-5; 8 positions match TRBD2. Germline assignment: CDR1 LGHDT and CDR2 YNNKEL (reference sequence). Trimming took 4 bases from V and 6 from J; bases not matched to a gene: 10. CDR3 length equals 15 residues. The CDR3 reads CASSLRGSGGKTQYF. CDR3 bases: TGTGCCAGCAGCCTAAGGGGAAGCGGGGGAAAGACCCAGTACTTC.

CDR3 amino acids: CASSLTSGVDEQYF. CDR3 coding DNA: TGTGCCAGCAGCTTAACTAGCGGCGTGGACGAGCAGTACTTC. The chain carries TRBV11-2 and TRBJ2-7; 8 nucleotides align to TRBD2. From germline, CDR1 is SGHAT and CDR2 FQNNGV. The length of the CDR3 is 14 residues. With 2 bases clipped from V and 5 bases from J, the junction kept 5 bases outside the gene matches.

This chain's CDR3 is CASSSAAGGPDNEQFF. DNA of the CDR3: TGTGCCAGCAGCTCCGCGGCGGGAGGGCCTGACAATGAGCAGTTCTTC. This chain links TRBV5-6 with TRBJ2-1; 9 positions match TRBD2. The CDR3 totals 16 residues. The germline V gene encodes CDR1 SGHDT and CDR2 YYEEEE. V dropped 3 bases and J dropped 5; count of bases not matched to a gene: 9.

V and J are TRBV6-1 and TRBJ1-3; D remains ambiguous. Per the germline V gene, CDR1 is MNHNS and CDR2 is SASEGT. The germline V and J ends were trimmed by 1 base and 2 bases, with 12 bases remaining between them. This CDR3 has 16 amino acids. The DNA for the CDR3 is TGTGCCAGCAGTGAAGTTAACAGCCAAACTGGAAACACCATATATTTT. Translating gives CASSEVNSQTGNTIYF.

CDR3 protein: CASSYRQGALNTEAFF. The CDR3 DNA reads as TGTGCCAGCAGTTACCGACAGGGGGCCTTGAACACTGAAGCTTTCTTT. The genes are TRBV27 and TRBJ1-1, with TRBD1 identical over 10 bases. CDR1 is MNHEY and CDR2 is SMNVEV in the germline V gene (reference sequence). The CDR3 length is 16 residues. With V trimmed by 4 bases and J by 0 bases, 5 bases remained unmatched.

V is TRBV7-3 and J is TRBJ2-1; TRBD2 is a possible D gene (7 bases). This CDR3 is built from 13 residues. Germline V lookup: CDR1 SGHTA, CDR2 FQGTGA. Trimming pared 7 bases from V and 6 bases from J, leaving 13 bases between. The CDR3 is CASKGGGVNEQFF. In nucleotides, the CDR3 is TGTGCCAGCAAAGGAGGGGGGGTCAATGAGCAGTTCTTC.

This chain joins TRBV30 and TRBJ2-7, with D possibly TRBD1 on 6 matching bases. V was shortened by 4 bases and J by 2 bases, with 9 bases between the two germline ends. The CDR3 spans 12 residues. Germline V gives CDR1 GTSNPN, CDR2 SVGIG (reference sequence). The CDR3 coding sequence is TGTGCCTGGAACAGGGCAGCCTACGAGCAGTACTTC. This gives the protein CAWNRAAYEQYF.

J is TRBJ2-3 and V is TRBV15; a weak D match, TRBD1 (6 bases). V lost 0 bases and J 3 bases, leaving 16 bases between the germline ends. This CDR3 has 17 amino acids. Germline V CDR1 and CDR2: LNHNV, YYDKDF (reference sequence). The CDR3 DNA sequence: TGTGCCACCAGCAGAGATGTGGGCAGGGGTAAGACAGATACGCAGTATTTT. The encoded protein is CATSRDVGRGKTDTQYF.